This T cell receptor (beta chain) was identified in a study of T cells after yellow fever vaccination. The wider study: Fractions with few cells were prepared using SMART-Seq v4 Ultra Low Input.

The germline CDR1 and CDR2 sequences are SGHTA and FQGTGA. Losses at the gene ends were 6 bases for V and 0 bases for J; bases not matched to a gene: 6. The CDR3 is 15 amino acids. TCRdb re-analysed the 5' RACE reads in MiXCR, keeping a single row per CDR3 protein. The sample lists under 400,000 distinct CDR3 sequences, about 12% occurring once. Ten or more counts support this clonotype. The rearrangement uses TRBV7-3 and TRBJ2-3; 7 bases agree with TRBD2. The receptor was isolated from a man aged 18-30 years who received the YFV17D yellow fever vaccine. Source: CD4+ T cells sorted from PBMCs, taken 15 days after the yellow fever booster vaccination. The CDR3 region has the DNA TGTGCCAGCAGTGCCTGGGGGGGGAGCACAGATACGCAGTATTTT. Protein: CASSAWGGSTDTQYF.